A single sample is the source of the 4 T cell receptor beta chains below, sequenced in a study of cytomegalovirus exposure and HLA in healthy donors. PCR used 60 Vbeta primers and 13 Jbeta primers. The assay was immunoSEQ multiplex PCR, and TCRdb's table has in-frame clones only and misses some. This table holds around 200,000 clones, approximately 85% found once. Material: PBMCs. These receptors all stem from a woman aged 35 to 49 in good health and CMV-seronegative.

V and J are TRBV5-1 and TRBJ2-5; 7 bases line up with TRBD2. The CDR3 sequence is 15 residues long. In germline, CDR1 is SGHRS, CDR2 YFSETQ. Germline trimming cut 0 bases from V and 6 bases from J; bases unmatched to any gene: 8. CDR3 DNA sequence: TGCGCCAGCAGCTTGGAAGCAGCCGGGGGGAAGACCCAGTACTTC. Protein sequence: CASSLEAAGGKTQYF. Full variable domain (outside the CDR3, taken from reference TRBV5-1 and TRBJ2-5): KAGVTQTPRYLIKTRGQQVTLSCSPISGHRSVSWYQQTPGQGLQFLFEYFSETQRNKGNFPGRFSGRQFSNSRSEMNVSTLELGDSALYLCASSLEAAGGKTQYFGPGTRLLVL.

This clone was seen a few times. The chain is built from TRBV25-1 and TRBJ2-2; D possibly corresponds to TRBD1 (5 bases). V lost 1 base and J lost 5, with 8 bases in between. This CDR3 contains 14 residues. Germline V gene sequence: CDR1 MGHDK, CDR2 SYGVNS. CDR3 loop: CASSESTATGELFF. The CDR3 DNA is TGTGCCAGCAGTGAATCGACAGCGACCGGGGAGCTGTTTTTT.

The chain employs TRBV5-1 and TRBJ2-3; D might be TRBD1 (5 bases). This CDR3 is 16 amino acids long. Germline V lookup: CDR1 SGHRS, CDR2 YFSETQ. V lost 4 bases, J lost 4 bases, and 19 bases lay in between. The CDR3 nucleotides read TGCGCCAGCAGCCCCCTCGGGCAGGGATCGGCAGATACGCAGTATTTT. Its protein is CASSPLGQGSADTQYF. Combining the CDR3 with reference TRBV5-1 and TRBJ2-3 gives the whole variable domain KAGVTQTPRYLIKTRGQQVTLSCSPISGHRSVSWYQQTPGQGLQFLFEYFSETQRNKGNFPGRFSGRQFSNSRSEMNVSTLELGDSALYLCASSPLGQGSADTQYFGPGTRLTVL.

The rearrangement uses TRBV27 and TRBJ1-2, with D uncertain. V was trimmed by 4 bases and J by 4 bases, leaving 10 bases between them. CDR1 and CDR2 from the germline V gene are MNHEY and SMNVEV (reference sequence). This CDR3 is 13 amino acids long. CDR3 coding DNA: TGTGCCAGCAGTTCCGGGGTGCGCTATGGCTACACCTTC. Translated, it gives CASSSGVRYGYTF.